The clone carrying this T cell receptor (beta chain) was observed a single time. Source study methods: Estimation of nucleated cell counts relied on the amplification of reference gene primers. TCRdb's table, derived via immunoSEQ multiplex PCR, lists solely in-frame clones and lacks some. D and trimming were read from the DNA, whereas the V and J calls and clone size are those reported in that table. The sample shows about 98,000 clones, nearly 90% of them seen only once. V dropped 8 bases and J dropped 4 bases, with 11 bases sitting between them. The CDR3 extends over 12 amino acids. The V gene's germline CDR1 is LNHDA and CDR2 SQIVND (reference sequence). This record comes from a study of blood T cell repertoires in COVID-19. The wider study: T cells, B-cell-depleted T cells, or PBMCs supplied cDNA or gDNA.

This chain joins TRBV19 and TRBJ1-2; D possibly corresponds to TRBD1 (6 bases). The TCR originated in a man between 65 and 85 years old with acute or convalescent COVID-19. The sequenced sample was peripheral blood. CDR3 loop: CASYDRFYGYTF. DNA of the CDR3: TGTGCCAGTTATGACAGGTTCTATGGCTACACCTTC.